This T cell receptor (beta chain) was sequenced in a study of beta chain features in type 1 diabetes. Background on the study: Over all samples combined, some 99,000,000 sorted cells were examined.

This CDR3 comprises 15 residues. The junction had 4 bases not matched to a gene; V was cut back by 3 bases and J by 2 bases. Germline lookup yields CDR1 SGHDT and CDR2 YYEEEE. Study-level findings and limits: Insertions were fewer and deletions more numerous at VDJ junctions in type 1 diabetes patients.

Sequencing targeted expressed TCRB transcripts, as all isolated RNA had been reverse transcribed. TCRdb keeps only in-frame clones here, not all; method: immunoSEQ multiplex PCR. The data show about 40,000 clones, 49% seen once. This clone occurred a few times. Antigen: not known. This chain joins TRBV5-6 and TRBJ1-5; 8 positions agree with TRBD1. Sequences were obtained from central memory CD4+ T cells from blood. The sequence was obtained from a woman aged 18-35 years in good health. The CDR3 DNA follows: TGTGCCAGCAGCTCGACAGGGGCCGGCAATCAGCCCCAGCATTTT. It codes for CASSSTGAGNQPQHF.